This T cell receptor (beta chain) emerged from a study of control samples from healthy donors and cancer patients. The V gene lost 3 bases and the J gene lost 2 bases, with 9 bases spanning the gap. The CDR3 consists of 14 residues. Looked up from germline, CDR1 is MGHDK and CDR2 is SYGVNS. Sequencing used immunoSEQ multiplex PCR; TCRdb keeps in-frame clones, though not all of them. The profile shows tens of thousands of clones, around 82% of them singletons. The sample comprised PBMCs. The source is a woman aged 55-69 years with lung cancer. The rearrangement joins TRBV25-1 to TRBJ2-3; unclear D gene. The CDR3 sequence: CASSDGSITDTQYF. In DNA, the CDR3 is TGTGCCAGCAGTGATGGCAGTATCACAGATACGCAGTATTTT.